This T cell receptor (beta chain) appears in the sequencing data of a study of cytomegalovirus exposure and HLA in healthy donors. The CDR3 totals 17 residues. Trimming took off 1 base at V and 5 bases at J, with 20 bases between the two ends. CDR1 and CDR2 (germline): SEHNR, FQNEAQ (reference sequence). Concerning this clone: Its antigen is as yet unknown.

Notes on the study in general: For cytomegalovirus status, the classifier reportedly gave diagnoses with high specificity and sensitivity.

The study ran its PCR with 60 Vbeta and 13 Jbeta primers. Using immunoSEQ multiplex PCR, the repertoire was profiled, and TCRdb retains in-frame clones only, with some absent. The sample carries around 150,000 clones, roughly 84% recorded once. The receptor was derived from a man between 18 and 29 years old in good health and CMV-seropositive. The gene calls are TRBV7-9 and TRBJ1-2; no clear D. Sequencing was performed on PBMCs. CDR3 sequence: CASSLGASRDVIYGYTF. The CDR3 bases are TGTGCCAGCAGCTTAGGGGCTTCGAGAGATGTGATATATGGCTACACCTTC.